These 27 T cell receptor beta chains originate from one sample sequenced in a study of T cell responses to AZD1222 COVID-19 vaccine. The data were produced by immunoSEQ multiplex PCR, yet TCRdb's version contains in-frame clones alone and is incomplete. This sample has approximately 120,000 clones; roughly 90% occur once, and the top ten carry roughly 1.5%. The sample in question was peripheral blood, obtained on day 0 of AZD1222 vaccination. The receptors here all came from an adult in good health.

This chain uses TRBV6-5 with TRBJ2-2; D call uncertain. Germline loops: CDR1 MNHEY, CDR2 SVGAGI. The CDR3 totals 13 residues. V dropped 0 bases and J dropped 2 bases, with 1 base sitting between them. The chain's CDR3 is CASSYSNTGELFF. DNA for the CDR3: TGTGCCAGCAGTTACTCCAACACCGGGGAGCTGTTTTTT.

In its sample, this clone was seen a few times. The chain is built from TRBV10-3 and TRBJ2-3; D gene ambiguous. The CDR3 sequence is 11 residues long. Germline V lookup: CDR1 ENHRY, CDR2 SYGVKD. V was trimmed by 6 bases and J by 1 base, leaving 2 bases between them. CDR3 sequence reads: CAIRGTDTQYF. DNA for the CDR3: TGTGCCATCAGGGGCACAGATACGCAGTATTTT.

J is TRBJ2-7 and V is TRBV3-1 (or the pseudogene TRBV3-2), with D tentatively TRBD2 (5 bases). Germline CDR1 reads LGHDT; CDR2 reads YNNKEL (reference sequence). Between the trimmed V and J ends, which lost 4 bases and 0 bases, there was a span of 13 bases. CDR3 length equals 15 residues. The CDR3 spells CASSPGSGSSYEQYF. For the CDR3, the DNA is TGTGCCAGCAGCCCGGGGAGCGGAAGCTCCTACGAGCAGTACTTC.

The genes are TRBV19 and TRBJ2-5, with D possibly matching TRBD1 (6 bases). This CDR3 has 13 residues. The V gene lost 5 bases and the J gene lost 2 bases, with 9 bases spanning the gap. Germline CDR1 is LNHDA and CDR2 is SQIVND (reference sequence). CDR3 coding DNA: TGTGCCAGTAGTCTTGGACAGCAAGAGACCCAGTACTTC. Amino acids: CASSLGQQETQYF.

The CDR3 DNA reads TGCGCCAGCACCTTCATAAACAGTTGGGGCTACGAGCAGTACTTC. Its translation: CASTFINSWGYEQYF. The genes are TRBV5-1 and TRBJ2-7; D unclear. This CDR3 contains 15 residues. The ends were cut back, 6 bases at V and 3 bases at J, with 19 bases in the middle. CDR1 is SGHRS and CDR2 is YFSETQ in the germline V gene.

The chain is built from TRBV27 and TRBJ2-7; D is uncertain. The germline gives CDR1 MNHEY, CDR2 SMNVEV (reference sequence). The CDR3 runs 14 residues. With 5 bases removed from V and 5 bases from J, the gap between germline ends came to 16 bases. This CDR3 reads CASSVLPSRHEQYF. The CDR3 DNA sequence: TGTGCCAGCAGTGTCCTCCCCTCGCGGCACGAGCAGTACTTC.

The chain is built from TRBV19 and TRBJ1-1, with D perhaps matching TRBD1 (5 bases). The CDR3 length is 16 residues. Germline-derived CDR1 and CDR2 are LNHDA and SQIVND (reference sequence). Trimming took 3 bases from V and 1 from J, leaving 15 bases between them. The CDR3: CASSIIKKGANTEAFF. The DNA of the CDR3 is TGTGCCAGTAGTATTATCAAAAAAGGGGCGAACACTGAAGCTTTCTTT.

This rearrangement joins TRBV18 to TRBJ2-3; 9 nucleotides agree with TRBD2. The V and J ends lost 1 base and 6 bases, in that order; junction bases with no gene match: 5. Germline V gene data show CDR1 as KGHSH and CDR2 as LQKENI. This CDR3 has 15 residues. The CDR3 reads CASSPLSGSGDTQYF. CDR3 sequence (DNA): TGTGCCAGCTCACCACTTAGCGGGAGCGGCGATACGCAGTATTTT.

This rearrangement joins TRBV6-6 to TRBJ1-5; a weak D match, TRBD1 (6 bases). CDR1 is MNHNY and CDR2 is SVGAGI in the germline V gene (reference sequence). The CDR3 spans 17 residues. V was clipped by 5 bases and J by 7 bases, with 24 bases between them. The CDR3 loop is CASSPYLGAATQQPQHF. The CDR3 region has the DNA TGTGCCAGCAGTCCATACTTGGGGGCAGCGACCCAGCAGCCCCAGCATTTT.

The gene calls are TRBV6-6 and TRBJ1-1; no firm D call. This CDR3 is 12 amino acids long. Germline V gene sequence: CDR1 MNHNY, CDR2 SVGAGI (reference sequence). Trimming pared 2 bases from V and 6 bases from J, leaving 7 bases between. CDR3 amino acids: CASSYPSPEAFF. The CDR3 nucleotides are TGTGCCAGCAGTTACCCTAGCCCTGAAGCTTTCTTT.

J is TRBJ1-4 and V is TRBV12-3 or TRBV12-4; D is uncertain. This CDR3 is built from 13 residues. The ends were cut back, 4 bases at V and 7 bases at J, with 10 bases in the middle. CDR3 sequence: CASSYPLGEKLFF. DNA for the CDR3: TGTGCCAGCAGTTACCCTTTGGGTGAAAAACTGTTTTTT.

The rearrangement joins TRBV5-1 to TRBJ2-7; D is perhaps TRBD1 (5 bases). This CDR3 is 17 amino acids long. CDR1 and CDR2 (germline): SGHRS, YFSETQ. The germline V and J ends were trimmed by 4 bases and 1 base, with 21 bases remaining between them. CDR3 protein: CASSPWYRTAESYEQYF. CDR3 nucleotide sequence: TGCGCCAGCAGCCCCTGGTACAGGACGGCCGAGTCCTACGAGCAGTACTTC.

The CDR3 coding sequence is TGTGCCAGCACCCCTGGGACAGGGACCTACTACGAGCAGTACTTC. This encodes CASTPGTGTYYEQYF. The chain employs TRBV28 and TRBJ2-7, with 9 bases that match TRBD1. The V segment lost 7 bases and the J segment 3 bases; nucleotides outside the gene matches: 10. Germline loops: CDR1 MDHEN, CDR2 SYDVKM. The length of the CDR3 is 15 residues. Combining the CDR3 with reference TRBV28 and TRBJ2-7 gives the whole variable domain DVKVTQSSRYLVKRTGEKVFLECVQDMDHENMFWYRQDPGLGLRLIYFSYDVKMKEKGDIPEGYSVSREKKERFSLILESASTNQTSMYLCASTPGTGTYYEQYFGPGTRLTVT.

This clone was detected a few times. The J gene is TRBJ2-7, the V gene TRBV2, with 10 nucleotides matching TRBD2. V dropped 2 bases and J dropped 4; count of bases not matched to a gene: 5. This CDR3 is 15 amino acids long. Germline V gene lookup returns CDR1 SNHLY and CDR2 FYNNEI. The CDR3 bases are TGTGCCAGCAGTGAATGGGCTAGCGGGAGTTACGAGCAGTACTTC. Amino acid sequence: CASSEWASGSYEQYF. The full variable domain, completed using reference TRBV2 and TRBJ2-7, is EPEVTQTPSHQVTQMGQEVILRCVPISNHLYFYWYRQILGQKVEFLVSFYNNEISEKSEIFDDQFSVERPDGSNFTLKIRSTKLEDSAMYFCASSEWASGSYEQYFGPGTRLTVT.

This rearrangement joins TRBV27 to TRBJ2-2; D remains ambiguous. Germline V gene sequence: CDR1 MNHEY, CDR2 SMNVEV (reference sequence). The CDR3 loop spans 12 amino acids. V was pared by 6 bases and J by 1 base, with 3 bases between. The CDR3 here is CASSWNTGELFF. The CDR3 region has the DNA TGTGCCAGCAGCTGGAACACCGGGGAGCTGTTTTTT.

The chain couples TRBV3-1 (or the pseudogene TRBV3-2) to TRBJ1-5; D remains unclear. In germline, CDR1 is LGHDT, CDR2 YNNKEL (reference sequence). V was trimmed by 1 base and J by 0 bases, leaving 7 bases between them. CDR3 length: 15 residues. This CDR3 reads CASSQAFNSNQPQHF. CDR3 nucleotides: TGTGCCAGCAGCCAAGCGTTCAATAGCAATCAGCCCCAGCATTTT.

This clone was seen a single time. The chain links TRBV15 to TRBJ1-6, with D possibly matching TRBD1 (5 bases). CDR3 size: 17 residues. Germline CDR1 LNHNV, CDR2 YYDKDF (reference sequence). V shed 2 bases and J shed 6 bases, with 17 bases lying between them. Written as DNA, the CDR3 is TGTGCCACCAGCAGAACCTTTGGGGGGACCACTAATTCACCCCTCCACTTT. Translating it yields CATSRTFGGTTNSPLHF.

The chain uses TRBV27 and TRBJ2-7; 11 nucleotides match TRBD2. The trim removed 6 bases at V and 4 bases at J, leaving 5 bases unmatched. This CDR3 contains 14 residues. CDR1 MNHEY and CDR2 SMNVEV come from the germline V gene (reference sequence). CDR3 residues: CASSGTSGIYEQYF. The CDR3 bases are TGTGCCAGCAGCGGGACTAGCGGAATTTACGAGCAGTACTTC.

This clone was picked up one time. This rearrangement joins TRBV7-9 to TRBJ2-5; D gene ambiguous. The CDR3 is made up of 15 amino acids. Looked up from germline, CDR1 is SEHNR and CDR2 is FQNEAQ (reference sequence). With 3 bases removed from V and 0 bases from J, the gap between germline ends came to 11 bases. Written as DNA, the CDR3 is TGTGCCAGCAGCTTTTTTGTTGGTTACCAAGAGACCCAGTACTTC. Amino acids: CASSFFVGYQETQYF. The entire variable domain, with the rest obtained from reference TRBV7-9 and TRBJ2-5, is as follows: DTGVSQNPRHKITKRGQNVTFRCDPISEHNRLYWYRQTLGQGPEFLTYFQNEAQLEKSRLLSDRFSAERPKGSFSTLEIQRTEQGDSAMYLCASSFFVGYQETQYFGPGTRLLVL.

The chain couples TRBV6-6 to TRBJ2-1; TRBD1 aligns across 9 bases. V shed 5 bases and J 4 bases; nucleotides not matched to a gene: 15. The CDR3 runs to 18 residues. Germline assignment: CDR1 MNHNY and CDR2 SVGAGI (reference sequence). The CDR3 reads CASSPSLYRGLTYNEQFF. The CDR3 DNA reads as TGTGCCAGCAGTCCTTCCTTGTACAGGGGGCTTACTTACAATGAGCAGTTCTTC.

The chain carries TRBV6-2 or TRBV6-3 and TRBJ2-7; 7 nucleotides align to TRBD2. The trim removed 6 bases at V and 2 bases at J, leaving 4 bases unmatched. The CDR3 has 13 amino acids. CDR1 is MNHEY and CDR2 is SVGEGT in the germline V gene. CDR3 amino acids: CASSQTSPYEQYF. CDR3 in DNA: TGTGCCAGCAGCCAGACTAGCCCCTACGAGCAGTACTTC.

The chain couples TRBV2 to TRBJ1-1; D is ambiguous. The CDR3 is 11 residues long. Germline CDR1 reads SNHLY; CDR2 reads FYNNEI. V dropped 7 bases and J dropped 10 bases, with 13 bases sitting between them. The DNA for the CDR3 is TGTGCCAGCAACGAGGTCATCGGAGCTTTCTTT. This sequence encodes CASNEVIGAFF. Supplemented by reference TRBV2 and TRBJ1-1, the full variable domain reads EPEVTQTPSHQVTQMGQEVILRCVPISNHLYFYWYRQILGQKVEFLVSFYNNEISEKSEIFDDQFSVERPDGSNFTLKIRSTKLEDSAMYFCASNEVIGAFFGQGTRLTVV.

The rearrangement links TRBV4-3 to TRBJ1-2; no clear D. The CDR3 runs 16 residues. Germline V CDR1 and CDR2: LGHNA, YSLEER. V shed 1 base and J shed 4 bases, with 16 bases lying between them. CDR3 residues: CASSQAARANAYGYTF. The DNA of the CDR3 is TGCGCCAGCAGCCAAGCGGCCCGGGCCAACGCCTATGGCTACACCTTC.

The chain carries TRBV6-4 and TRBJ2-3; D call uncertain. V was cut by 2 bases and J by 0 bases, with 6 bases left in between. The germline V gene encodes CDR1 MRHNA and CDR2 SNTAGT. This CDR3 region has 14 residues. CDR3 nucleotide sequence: TGTGCCAGCAGTGACGGAGCTAGCACAGATACGCAGTATTTT. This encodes CASSDGASTDTQYF.

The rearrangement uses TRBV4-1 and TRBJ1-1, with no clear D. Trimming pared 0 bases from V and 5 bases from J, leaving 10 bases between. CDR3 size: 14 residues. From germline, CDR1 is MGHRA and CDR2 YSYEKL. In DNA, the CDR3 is TGCGCCAGCAGCCAAGAGGAGGGCCGGACTGAAGCTTTCTTT. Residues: CASSQEEGRTEAFF.

CDR3 sequence: CAVSTGNEQFF. For the CDR3, the DNA is TGTGCCGTGAGTACGGGGAATGAGCAGTTCTTC. The rearrangement links TRBV24-1 to TRBJ2-1; a weak D match, TRBD2 (5 bases). The CDR3 has 11 amino acids. Germline values: CDR1 KGHDR, CDR2 SFDVKD. V was trimmed by 12 bases and J by 7 bases, leaving 12 bases between them.

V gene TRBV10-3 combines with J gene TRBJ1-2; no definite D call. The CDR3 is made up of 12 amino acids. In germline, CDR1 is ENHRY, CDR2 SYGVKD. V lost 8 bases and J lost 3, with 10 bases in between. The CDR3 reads CAILVRDYGYTF. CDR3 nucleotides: TGTGCCATCCTGGTGCGGGACTATGGCTACACCTTC.